This T cell receptor beta chain emerged from a study of cytomegalovirus exposure and HLA in healthy donors. Trimming left V 7 bases short and J 1 base short, with 11 bases between. The CDR3 contains 13 residues. Germline CDR1 reads SGHRS; CDR2 reads YFSETQ. Amplification used 60 Vbeta primers and 13 Jbeta primers. Generated by immunoSEQ multiplex PCR, the TCRdb table keeps only in-frame clones and is missing some. The sample holds fewer than 250,000 clones, about three quarters seen once. The chain combines TRBV5-1 with TRBJ2-5; D is unresolved. The sequencing sample was made of PBMCs. The source is a man aged 40-49 years in good health and CMV-seronegative. The CDR3 here is CASRAPSQETQYF. As DNA, the CDR3 is TGCGCCAGCCGAGCCCCTTCCCAAGAGACCCAGTACTTC.